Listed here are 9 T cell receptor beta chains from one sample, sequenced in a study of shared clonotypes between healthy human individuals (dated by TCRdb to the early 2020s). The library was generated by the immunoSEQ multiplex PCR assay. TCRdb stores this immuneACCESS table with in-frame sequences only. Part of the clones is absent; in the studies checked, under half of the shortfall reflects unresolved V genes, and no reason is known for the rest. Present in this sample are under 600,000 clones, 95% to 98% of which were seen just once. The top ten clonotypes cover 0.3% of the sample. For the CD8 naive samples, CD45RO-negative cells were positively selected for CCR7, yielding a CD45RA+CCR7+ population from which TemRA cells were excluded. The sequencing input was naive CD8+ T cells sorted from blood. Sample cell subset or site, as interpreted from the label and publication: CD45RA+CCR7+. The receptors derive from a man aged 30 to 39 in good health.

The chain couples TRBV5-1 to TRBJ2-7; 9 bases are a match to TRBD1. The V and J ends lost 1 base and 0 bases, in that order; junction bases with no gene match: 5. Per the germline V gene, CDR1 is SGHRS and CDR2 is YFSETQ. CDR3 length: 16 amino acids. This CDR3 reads CASSLLGQGPSYEQYF. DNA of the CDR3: TGCGCCAGCAGCTTGTTGGGACAGGGCCCCTCCTACGAGCAGTACTTC.

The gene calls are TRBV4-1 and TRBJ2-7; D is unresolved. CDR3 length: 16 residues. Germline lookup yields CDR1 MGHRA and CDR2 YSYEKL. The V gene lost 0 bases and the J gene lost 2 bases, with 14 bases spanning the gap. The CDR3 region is CASSQDLPPTPYEQYF. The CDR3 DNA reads TGCGCCAGCAGCCAAGATCTTCCACCGACACCCTACGAGCAGTACTTC.

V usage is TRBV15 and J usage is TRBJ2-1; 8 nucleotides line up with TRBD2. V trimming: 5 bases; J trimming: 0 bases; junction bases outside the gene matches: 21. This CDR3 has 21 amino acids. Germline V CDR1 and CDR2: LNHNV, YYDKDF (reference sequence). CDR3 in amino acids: CATSPGEGGLSGSPSYNEQFF. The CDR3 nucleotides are TGTGCCACCAGCCCTGGAGAAGGGGGGCTAAGCGGGAGTCCCTCCTACAATGAGCAGTTCTTC.

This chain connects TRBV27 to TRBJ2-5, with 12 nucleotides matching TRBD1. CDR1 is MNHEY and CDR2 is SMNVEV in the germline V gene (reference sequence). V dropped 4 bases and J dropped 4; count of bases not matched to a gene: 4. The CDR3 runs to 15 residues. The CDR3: CASSCGTGGIETQYF. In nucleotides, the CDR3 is TGTGCCAGCAGTTGCGGGACAGGGGGCATAGAGACCCAGTACTTC.

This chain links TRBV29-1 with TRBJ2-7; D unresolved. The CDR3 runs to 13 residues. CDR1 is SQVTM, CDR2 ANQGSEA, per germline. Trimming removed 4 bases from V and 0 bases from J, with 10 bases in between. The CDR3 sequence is CSVVRRNSYEQYF. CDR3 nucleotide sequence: TGCAGCGTTGTCAGGCGAAACTCCTACGAGCAGTACTTC.

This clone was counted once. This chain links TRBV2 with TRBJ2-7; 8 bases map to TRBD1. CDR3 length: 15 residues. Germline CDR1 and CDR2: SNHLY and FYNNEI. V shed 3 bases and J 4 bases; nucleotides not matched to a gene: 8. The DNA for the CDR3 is TGTGCCAGCAGTGAGGCAGGGGGCGGTGCGTACGAGCAGTACTTC. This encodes CASSEAGGGAYEQYF.

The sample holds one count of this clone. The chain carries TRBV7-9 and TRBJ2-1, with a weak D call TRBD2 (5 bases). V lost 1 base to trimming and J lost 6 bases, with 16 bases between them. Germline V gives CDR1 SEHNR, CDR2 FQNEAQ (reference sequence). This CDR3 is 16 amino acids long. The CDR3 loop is CASSLGEGVPANEQFF. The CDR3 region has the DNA TGTGCCAGCAGCTTAGGAGAGGGAGTCCCAGCCAATGAGCAGTTCTTC.

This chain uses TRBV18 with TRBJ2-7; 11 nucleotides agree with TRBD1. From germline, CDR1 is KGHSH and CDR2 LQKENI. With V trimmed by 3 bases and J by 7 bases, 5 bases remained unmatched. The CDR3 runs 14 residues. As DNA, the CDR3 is TGTGCCAGCTCACCTGGACAGGGGGCGGGTGAGCAGTACTTC. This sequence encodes CASSPGQGAGEQYF.

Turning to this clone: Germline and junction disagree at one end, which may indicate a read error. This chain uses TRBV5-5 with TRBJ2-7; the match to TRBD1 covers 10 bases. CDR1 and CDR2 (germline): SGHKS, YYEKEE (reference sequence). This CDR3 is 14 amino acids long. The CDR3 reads CAGSLGTGVDEQYF. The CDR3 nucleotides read TGTGCCGGCAGCTTGGGGACAGGGGTGGACGAGCAGTACTTC.